This is a list of T cell receptor beta chains from one sample in a study of CD4 and CD8 cells across lung adenocarcinoma regions. Using its own MiXCR run on the PCR reads, TCRdb lists one record per CDR3 protein. The sample records some 7,600 distinct CDR3 sequences, 45% being singletons. Sequencing input: CD8+ T cells from the center of a lung tumor. These receptors originate from a male donor with lung adenocarcinoma. The CD4 and CD8 labels of this study may be unreliable. Each CDR3 is given with its conserved first and last residue. The D gene is left open where the match is weak. Clone sizes are given selectively: once, few, many, or a class where the clone is expanded.

>TRBV6-1|many|TRBJ2-7|-
TGTGCCAGCACCGGAGCTAGCTCAAGGAGCTCCTACGAGCAGTACTTC
CASTGASSRSSYEQYF
>TRBV6-5|-|TRBJ2-7|TRBD2
TGTGCCAGCAGTTCTCACGGGACTAACCCCTACGAGCAGTACTTC
CASSSHGTNPYEQYF
>TRBV6-1|-|TRBJ2-5|TRBD2
TGTGCCAGCAGTGAACCCGGACTAGCGGGAAACAGGGAGACCCAGTACTTC
CASSEPGLAGNRETQYF
>TRBV6-1|-|TRBJ2-2|-
TGTGCCAGCAGTGAATGGGACACCGGGGAGCTGTTTTTT
CASSEWDTGELFF
>TRBV6-4|-|TRBJ2-4|TRBD1
TGCGCCAGGGGGCAGCGGGCCAAAAATACGCAGTACTTC
CARGQRAKNTQYF
>TRBV28|once|TRBJ2-3|TRBD2
TGTGCCAGCAGCTCTCCATTTACTAGCGGGGGGGCCGAGATCCCAGATACGCAGTATTTT
CASSSPFTSGGAEIPDTQYF
>TRBV3-1|-|TRBJ2-1|-
TGTGCCAGCAGCCAAGGTCGGGGACCTAGTTACAATGAGCAGTTCTTC
CASSQGRGPSYNEQFF
>TRBV14|many|TRBJ1-6|TRBD1
TGTGCCAGCAGCCGCGGACAGGAGAATTCACCCCTCCACTTT
CASSRGQENSPLHF
>TRBV14|few|TRBJ1-2|TRBD1
TGTGCCACCCGACGGACAGGGGGAAATGGCTACACCTTC
CATRRTGGNGYTF
>TRBV27|-|TRBJ2-3|-
TGTGCCAGGAGTGCAGTGGGACGTGGCACAGAGACGCAGTATTTT
CARSAVGRGTETQYF
>TRBV30|many|TRBJ2-7|TRBD2
TGTGCCTTTAAACTAGCGGGGAGCCCCTACGAGCAGTACTTC
CAFKLAGSPYEQYF
>TRBV25-1|few|TRBJ1-1|-
TGTGCCAGCAGTGGAGGGGCCGATGAAGCTTTCTTT
CASSGGADEAFF
>TRBV6-1|-|TRBJ2-5|TRBD2
TGTGCCAGCAGTGCAGGGACAGGGTTCGGGACTAGCGGGACGGAGACCCAGTACTTC
CASSAGTGFGTSGTETQYF
>TRBV6-5|few|TRBJ2-1|-
TGTGCCAGCAGTTGGGGACTCTACAATGAGCAGTTCTTC
CASSWGLYNEQFF
>TRBV3-1|-|TRBJ2-5|TRBD2
TGTGCCAGCAGCCAAGAAGGATGGAGCTTGGGACTAGCGGGAAAAGAGACCCAGTACTTC
CASSQEGWSLGLAGKETQYF
>TRBV27|-|TRBJ1-2|-
TGTGCCAGCAGAGAAGGGAGGGGGTCTGGCTACACCTTC
CASREGRGSGYTF
>TRBV27|medium-sized|TRBJ2-7|TRBD2
TGTGCCAGCAGTTTATGGTTCCAGGCTACTAGCGGGAGGGCCGGCTACGAGCAGTACTTC
CASSLWFQATSGRAGYEQYF
>TRBV3-1|few|TRBJ2-1|-
TGTGCCAGCAGACACTCGACCGGGACTGGGCAGTTCTTC
CASRHSTGTGQFF
>TRBV6-1|-|TRBJ2-3|TRBD2
TGTGCCAGCGCGGGGGGAGGGGGACGAGACCCAGAGACGCAGTATTTT
CASAGGGGRDPETQYF
>TRBV27|-|TRBJ2-7|TRBD2
TGTGCCAGCAGTTGGGCGGGAGGGTTCGAGCAGTACTTC
CASSWAGGFEQYF
>TRBV6-5|many|TRBJ1-6|-
TGTGCCAGCAGTTACTCGGGGGATTCACCCCTCCACTTT
CASSYSGDSPLHF
>TRBV7-8|-|TRBJ2-1|-
TGTGCCAGCAGCTGGAGGGAGCGGCAGAGCTCCTACAATGAGCAGTTCTTC
CASSWRERQSSYNEQFF
>TRBV10-1|-|TRBJ1-1|-
TGCGCCAGCAGCACTGCGGGGGGGAATAGAGCTTTCTTT
CASSTAGGNRAFF
>TRBV7-9|many|TRBJ1-2|-
TGTGCCAGCACCTACACAGGGTTTGGCTACACCTTC
CASTYTGFGYTF
>TRBV6-5|-|TRBJ1-6|TRBD1
TGTGCCAGCAGTTACACGACAGGGGAGGATTCACCCCTCCACTTT
CASSYTTGEDSPLHF
>TRBV14|many|TRBJ2-2|TRBD1
TGTGCCAGCAGCGTCCGGGACAGGGGTTATGGATTTTATGGGGAGCTGTTTTTT
CASSVRDRGYGFYGELFF
>TRBV6-1|once|TRBJ2-5|-
TGTGCCAGCAGTGAAGTGTGGGGCCTATTAGAGGCCCAGTACTTC
CASSEVWGLLEAQYF